The clone carrying this TCR beta chain was counted at least ten times. The antigen is undetermined. CDR3 length: 15 residues. CDR1 and CDR2 (germline): SGHTA, FQGTGA. V shed 5 bases and J shed 1 base, with 15 bases lying between them. The record originates from a study of T cells in Graves' hyperthyroidism and ophthalmopathy. The investigators amplified TCR beta CDR3 regions from RNA transcripts. The HTBI primer set drove a first-round RT-PCR of the TCR CDR3. MiXCR, run by TCRdb on the multiplex PCR reads, gives a single entry per CDR3 protein. The table shows 250,000 to 300,000 distinct CDR3 sequences, with about a sixth occurring only once. Study conclusions and caveats: Blood held most thyroid clonotypes expanded above 0.001 frequency.

Sequencing was performed on blood. This clonotype originated in a woman aged 55 to 70 with Graves' ophthalmopathy. The genes are TRBV7-3 and TRBJ2-7; TRBD1 or TRBD2 may be the D gene (5 bases each). CDR3 sequence: CASSPGRDGSYEQYF. CDR3 coding DNA: TGTGCCAGCAGCCCCGGCCGGGACGGATCCTACGAGCAGTACTTC.